The 5 T cell receptor beta chains given below trace back to one sample, sequenced in a study of control samples from healthy donors and cancer patients. TCRdb keeps only in-frame clones here, not all; method: immunoSEQ multiplex PCR. The sample consists of about 120,000 clones, approximately 90% of them appearing once. Sequences were obtained from blood. All receptors derive from a young man in good health.

This clone was counted only a few times. The rearrangement joins TRBV24-1 to TRBJ1-1, with D unresolved. This CDR3 is built from 15 residues. Germline V lookup: CDR1 KGHDR, CDR2 SFDVKD. V lost 5 bases, J lost 0 bases, and 12 bases lay in between. The DNA of the CDR3 is TGTGCCACCAGTGTTGAAGCAGAACTGAACACTGAAGCTTTCTTT. Translated: CATSVEAELNTEAFF.

This chain connects TRBV11-2 to TRBJ1-5; D gene unclear. This CDR3 spans 14 amino acids. V lost 1 base and J lost 4, with 8 bases in between. Germline lookup yields CDR1 SGHAT and CDR2 FQNNGV. The CDR3, as DNA: TGTGCCAGCAGCTTAGTGCCTGAGAATCAGCCCCAGCATTTT. This codes for CASSLVPENQPQHF.

J is TRBJ2-7 and V is TRBV10-2; no definite D call. From germline, CDR1 is WSHSY and CDR2 SAAADI. CDR3 size: 12 residues. The CDR3 is CATSLPRDEQYV. Here the CDR3 DNA reads TGCGCCACCAGTCTCCCCAGAGACGAGCAGTACGTC.

V and J are TRBV6-5 and TRBJ2-7; a weak D match, TRBD2 (6 bases). CDR3 length: 14 residues. V dropped 8 bases and J dropped 5 bases, with 19 bases sitting between them. Germline-derived CDR1 and CDR2 are MNHEY and SVGAGI. For the CDR3, the DNA is TGTGCCAGCTCCGGAGGGACCGTTACGGACGAGCAGTACGTC. Protein sequence: CASSGGTVTDEQYV.

This sequence joins TRBV2 and TRBJ1-6; the D is unclear. The CDR3 covers 14 residues. V lost 8 bases, J lost 8 bases, and 16 bases lay in between. Germline loops: CDR1 SNHLY, CDR2 FYNNEI. The chain's CDR3 is CASAGLALDSPLHF. The CDR3 nucleotides are TGTGCCAGCGCCGGGCTGGCCCTCGATTCACCCCTCCACTTT. Full variable domain (missing parts from reference TRBV2 and TRBJ1-6): EPEVTQTPSHQVTQMGQEVILRCVPISNHLYFYWYRQILGQKVEFLVSFYNNEISEKSEIFDDQFSVERPDGSNFTLKIRSTKLEDSAMYFCASAGLALDSPLHFGNGTRLTVT.